One sample yielded the 2 T cell receptor beta chains listed below, sequenced in a study of blood T cells in healthy people across ages. The use of a sample-barcoded 5' primer and a J-beta primer mix characterized a second PCR of 7 to 11 cycles. TCRdb analysed the 5' RACE reads with MiXCR anew, one entry per CDR3 protein. Counted here are 1.5 million to 2 million distinct CDR3 sequences, about two fifths occurring once; the ten biggest clones make up 20% to 25%. Sequencing was carried out using blood. The source of these receptors is a human donor in good health.

This clonotype was seen a handful of times. The rearrangement joins TRBV5-1 to TRBJ2-3, with 13 bases aligning to TRBD2. Trimming removed 7 bases from V and 0 bases from J; junction bases left unmatched: 2. The CDR3 extends over 15 amino acids. The V gene's germline CDR1 is SGHRS and CDR2 YFSETQ. CDR3 region: CASGTSGASTDTQYF. CDR3 DNA sequence: TGCGCCAGCGGGACTAGCGGGGCTAGCACAGATACGCAGTATTTT.

This clonotype was seen a few times. The V gene is TRBV7-2, the J gene TRBJ2-4, with D uncertain. CDR3 length equals 16 residues. Trimming pared 0 bases from V and 8 bases from J, leaving 17 bases between. CDR1 is SGHTA, CDR2 FQGNSA, per germline. CDR3 region: CASSLAGYSPRDIQYF. CDR3 DNA: TGTGCCAGCAGCTTAGCAGGGTACAGCCCGAGAGACATTCAGTACTTC.